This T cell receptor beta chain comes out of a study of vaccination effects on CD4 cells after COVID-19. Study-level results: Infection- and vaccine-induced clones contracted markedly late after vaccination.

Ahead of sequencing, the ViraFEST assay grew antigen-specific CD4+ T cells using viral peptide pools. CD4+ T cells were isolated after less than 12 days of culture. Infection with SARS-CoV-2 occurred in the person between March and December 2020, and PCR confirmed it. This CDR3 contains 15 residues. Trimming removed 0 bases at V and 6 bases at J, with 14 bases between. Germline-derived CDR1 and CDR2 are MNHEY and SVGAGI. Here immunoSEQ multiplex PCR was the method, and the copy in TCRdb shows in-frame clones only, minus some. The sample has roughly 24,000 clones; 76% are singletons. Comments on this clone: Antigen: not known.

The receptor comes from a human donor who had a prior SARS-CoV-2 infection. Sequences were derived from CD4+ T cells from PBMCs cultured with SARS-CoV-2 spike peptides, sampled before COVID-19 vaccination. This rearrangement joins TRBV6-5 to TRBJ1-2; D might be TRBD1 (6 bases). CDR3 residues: CASSYSLVQGHGYTF. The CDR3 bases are TGTGCCAGCAGTTACTCGCTTGTGCAGGGGCATGGCTACACCTTC.